At least ten counts were recorded for the clone carrying this T cell receptor beta chain. The V gene end was trimmed by 2 bases and the J gene end by 9 bases; junction bases not matched to a gene: 6. The germline V gene encodes CDR1 MNHEY and CDR2 SVGAGI. The CDR3 is made up of 14 amino acids. The data were taken from a study of T-cell reconstitution after alpha-beta-depleted transplantation in children. Unique molecular identifiers tagged the TCRbeta library. MiXCR, applied by TCRdb to the PCR reads, yields one record per CDR3 protein. The table records about 980,000 distinct CDR3 sequences, under 30% of them present only once.

The receptor comes from a boy under two years old who had a stem cell transplant for SCID, so the T cells may come from the graft donor. The specimen was PBMCs, mostly from graft donor cells, collected 360 days after TCRalphabeta/CD19-depleted stem cell transplant. The rearrangement uses TRBV6-5 and TRBJ2-1, with 8 bases lining up with TRBD1. Here the CDR3 reads CASSYGQGHTEQFF. As DNA, the CDR3 is TGTGCCAGCAGTTACGGACAGGGTCATACTGAGCAGTTCTTC.